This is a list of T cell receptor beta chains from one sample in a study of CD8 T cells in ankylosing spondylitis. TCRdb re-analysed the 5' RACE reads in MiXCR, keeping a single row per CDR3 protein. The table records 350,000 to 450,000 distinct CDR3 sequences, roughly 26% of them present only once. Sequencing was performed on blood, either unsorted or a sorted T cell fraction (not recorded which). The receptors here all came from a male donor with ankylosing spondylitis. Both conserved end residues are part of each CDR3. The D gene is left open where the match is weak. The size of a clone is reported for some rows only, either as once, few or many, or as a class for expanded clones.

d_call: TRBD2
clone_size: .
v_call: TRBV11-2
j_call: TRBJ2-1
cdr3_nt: TGTGCCAGCAGCCACGGGACTAGCGGGAGGGTTGAGCAGTTCTTC
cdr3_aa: CASSHGTSGRVEQFF

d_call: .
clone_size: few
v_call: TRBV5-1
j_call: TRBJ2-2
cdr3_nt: TGCGCCAGCAGCTTGGATTGGCGCGAACCCAAGGACAGCACCGGGGAGCTGTTTTTT
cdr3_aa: CASSLDWREPKDSTGELFF

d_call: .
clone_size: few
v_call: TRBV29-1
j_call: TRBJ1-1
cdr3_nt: TGCACCCAGGGGAGGAGGGACACTGAAGCTTTCTTT
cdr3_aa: CTQGRRDTEAFF

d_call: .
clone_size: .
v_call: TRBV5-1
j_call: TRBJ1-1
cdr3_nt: TGCGCCAGCAGCTTGGAAGGCCTCCCGAGGGCTTTCTTT
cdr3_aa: CASSLEGLPRAFF

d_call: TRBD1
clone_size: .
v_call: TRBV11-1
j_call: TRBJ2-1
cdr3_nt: TGTGCCAGCAGCTTACAGACAGGGGGGGATGAGCAGTTCTTC
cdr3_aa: CASSLQTGGDEQFF

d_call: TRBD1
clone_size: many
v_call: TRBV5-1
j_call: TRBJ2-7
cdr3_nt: TGCGCCAGCAGCTTGCAACCGACAGGGGCAGGCTACGAGCAGTACTTC
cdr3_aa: CASSLQPTGAGYEQYF

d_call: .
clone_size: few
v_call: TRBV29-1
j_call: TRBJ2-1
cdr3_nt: TGCAGCGTTGAAATGGGAGGGGGGGGTTACAATGAGCAGTTCTTC
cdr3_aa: CSVEMGGGGYNEQFF

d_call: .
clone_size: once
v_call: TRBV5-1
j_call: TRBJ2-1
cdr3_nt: TGCGCCAGCAGCTTGCCGGAGGGGTTTGAGCAGTTCTTC
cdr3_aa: CASSLPEGFEQFF

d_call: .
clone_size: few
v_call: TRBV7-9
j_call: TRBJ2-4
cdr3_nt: TGTGCCAGCAGCCCTGTAGCCAAAAACATTCAGTACTTC
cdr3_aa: CASSPVAKNIQYF

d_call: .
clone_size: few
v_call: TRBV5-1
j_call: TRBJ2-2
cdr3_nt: TGCGCCAGCAGCGACGTAAAAGCCGCGAACACCGGGGAGCTGTTTTTT
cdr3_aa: CASSDVKAANTGELFF

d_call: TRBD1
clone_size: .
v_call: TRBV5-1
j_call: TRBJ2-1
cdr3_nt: TGCGCCAGCAGCTTGGCTTGGGACAGCAACGGCAATGAGCAGTTCTTC
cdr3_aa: CASSLAWDSNGNEQFF

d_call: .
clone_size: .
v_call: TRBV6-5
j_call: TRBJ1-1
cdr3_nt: TGTGCCAGCAGTTTACAGAGGTCCGCCACTGAAGCTTTCTTT
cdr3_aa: CASSLQRSATEAFF

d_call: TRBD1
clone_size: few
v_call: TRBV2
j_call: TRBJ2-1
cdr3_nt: TGTGCCAGCAGAGGACAGGGGGGACCCAATGAGCAGTTCTTC
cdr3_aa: CASRGQGGPNEQFF

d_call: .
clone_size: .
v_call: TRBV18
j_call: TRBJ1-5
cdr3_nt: TGTGCCAGCTCACCTTCAAGGGAAAATCAGCCCCAGCATTTT
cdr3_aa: CASSPSRENQPQHF

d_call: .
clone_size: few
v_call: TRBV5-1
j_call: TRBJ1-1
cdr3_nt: TGCGCCAGCAGCTTGGTGGCGGGTTTTGAAGCTTTCTTT
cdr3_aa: CASSLVAGFEAFF

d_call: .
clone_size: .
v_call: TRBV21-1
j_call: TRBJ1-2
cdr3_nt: TGTGCCAGCACACTAGTCGACAGGGGACCTCCCTATGGCTACACCTTC
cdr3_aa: CASTLVDRGPPYGYTF

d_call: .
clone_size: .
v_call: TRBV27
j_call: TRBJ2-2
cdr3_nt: TGTGCCAGCAGTACGAGAGACACCGGGGAGCTGTTTTTT
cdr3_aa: CASSTRDTGELFF

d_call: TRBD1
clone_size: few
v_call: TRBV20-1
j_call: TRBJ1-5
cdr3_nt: TGCAGTGCTAGCCCTGGGACAGCTCGACAGCCCCAGCATTTT
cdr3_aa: CSASPGTARQPQHF

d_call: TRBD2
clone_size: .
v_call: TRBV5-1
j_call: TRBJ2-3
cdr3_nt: TGCGCCAGCAGCTCTCGACTAGCGGGAGCTCCCGATACGCAGTATTTT
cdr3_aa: CASSSRLAGAPDTQYF

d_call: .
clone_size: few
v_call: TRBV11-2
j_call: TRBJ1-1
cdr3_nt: TGTGCCAGCAGCTTAAGGAGTACTGAAGCTTTCTTT
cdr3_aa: CASSLRSTEAFF

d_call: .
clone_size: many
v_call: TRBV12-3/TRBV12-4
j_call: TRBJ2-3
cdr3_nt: TGTGCCAGCAGTTTGTTGGCTAGCAGTGATACGCAGTATTTT
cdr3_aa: CASSLLASSDTQYF

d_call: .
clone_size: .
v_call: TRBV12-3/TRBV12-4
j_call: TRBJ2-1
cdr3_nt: TGTGCCAGCACCGAACGGGGCTCCTACAATGAGCAGTTCTTC
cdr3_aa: CASTERGSYNEQFF

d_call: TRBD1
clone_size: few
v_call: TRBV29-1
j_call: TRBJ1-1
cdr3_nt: TGCAGCGCCCAGGGACAGGCGAACACTGAAGCTTTCTTT
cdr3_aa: CSAQGQANTEAFF

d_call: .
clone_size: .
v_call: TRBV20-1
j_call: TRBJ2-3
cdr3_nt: TGCAGTGCTAGAGTTGTGAGCACAGATACGCAGTATTTT
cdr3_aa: CSARVVSTDTQYF

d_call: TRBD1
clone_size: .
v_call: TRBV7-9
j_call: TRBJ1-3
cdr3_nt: TGTGCCAGCAGCTTCCGGGACAGCGGAAACACCATATATTTT
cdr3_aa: CASSFRDSGNTIYF

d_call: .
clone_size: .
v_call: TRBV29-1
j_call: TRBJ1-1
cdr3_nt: TGCAGCGTTGGGGGGGCTGAAAGAAACACTGAAGCTTTCTTT
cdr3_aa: CSVGGAERNTEAFF

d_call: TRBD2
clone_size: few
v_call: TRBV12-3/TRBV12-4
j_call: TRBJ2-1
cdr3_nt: TGTGCCAGCAGGGGCGGTAGGCGGGAGGGAGGGAACAATGAGCAGTTCTTC
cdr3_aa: CASRGGRREGGNNEQFF

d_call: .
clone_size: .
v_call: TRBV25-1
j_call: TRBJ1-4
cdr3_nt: TGTGCCAGCAGTCCAGGGACCTCAACTAATGAAAAACTGTTTTTT
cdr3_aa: CASSPGTSTNEKLFF

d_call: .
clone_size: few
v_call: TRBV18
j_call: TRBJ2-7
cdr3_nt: TGTGCCAGCTCACCAGAACAGGACAACGAGCAGTACTTC
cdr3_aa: CASSPEQDNEQYF

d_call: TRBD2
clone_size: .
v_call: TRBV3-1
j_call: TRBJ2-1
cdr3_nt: TGTGCCAGCAGCCTCCGACTAGCGGCCGAGCAGTTCTTC
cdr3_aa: CASSLRLAAEQFF

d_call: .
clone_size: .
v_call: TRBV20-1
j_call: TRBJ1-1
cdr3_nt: TGCAGTGCTAGGGCTGGCCCCGGAATCTTCTTT
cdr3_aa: CSARAGPGIFF

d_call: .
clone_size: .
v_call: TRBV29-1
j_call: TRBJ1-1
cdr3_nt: TGCAGCGGTGGATCGGGGCAGGGACGCGTGAACACTGAAGCTTTCTTT
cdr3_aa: CSGGSGQGRVNTEAFF